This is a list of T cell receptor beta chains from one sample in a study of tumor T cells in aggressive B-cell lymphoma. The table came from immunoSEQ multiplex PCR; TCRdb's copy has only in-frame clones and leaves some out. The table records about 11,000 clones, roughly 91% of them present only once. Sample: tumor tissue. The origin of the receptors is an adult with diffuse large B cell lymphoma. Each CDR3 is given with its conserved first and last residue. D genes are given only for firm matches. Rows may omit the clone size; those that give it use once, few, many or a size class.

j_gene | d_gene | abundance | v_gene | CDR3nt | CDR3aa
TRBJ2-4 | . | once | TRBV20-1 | TGCAGTGCCCAGAGGAACATTCAGTACTTC | CSAQRNIQYF
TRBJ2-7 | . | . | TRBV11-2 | TGTGCCAGCAGCTTAGCCGCTGCGGACATCTCACCACCCGAGCAGTACTTC | CASSLAAADISPPEQYF
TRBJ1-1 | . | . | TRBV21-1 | TGTGCCAGCAGGACCCGACAGGGGACGAACACTGAAGCTTTCTTT | CASRTRQGTNTEAFF
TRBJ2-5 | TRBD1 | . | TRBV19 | TGTGCCAGTACCCGGGACAGTGGGATGGAGACCCAGTACTTC | CASTRDSGMETQYF
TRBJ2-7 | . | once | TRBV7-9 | TGTGCCAGCAGCGAAGGTAGCGACGAGCAGTACTTC | CASSEGSDEQYF
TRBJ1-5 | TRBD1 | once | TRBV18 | TGTGCCAGCTCACCGGGGACAGGGGGCCTGAGCAATCAGCCCCAGCATTTT | CASSPGTGGLSNQPQHF
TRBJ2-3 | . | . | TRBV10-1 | TGCGCCAGCAGTGAGACAAACACAGATACGCAGTATTTT | CASSETNTDTQYF
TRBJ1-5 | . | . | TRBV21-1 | TGTGCCAGCAGGGGCAGGGCCTATAGCAATCAGCCCCAGCATTTT | CASRGRAYSNQPQHF
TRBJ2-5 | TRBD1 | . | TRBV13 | TGTGCCAGCAGCTCTCTCGGACAGGGAGGAGAGACCCAGTACTTC | CASSSLGQGGETQYF
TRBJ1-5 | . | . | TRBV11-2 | TGTGCCAGCAGCTTAGCGGGGGACGGGCCCCAGCATTTT | CASSLAGDGPQHF
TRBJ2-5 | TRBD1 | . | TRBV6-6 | TGTGCCAGCGGTGACAGGGGTAGAATAGAGACCCAGTACTTC | CASGDRGRIETQYF
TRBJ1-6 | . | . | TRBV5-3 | TGTGCCAGAAGCTTGTCCGACAAATTGAATTCACCCCTCCACTTT | CARSLSDKLNSPLHF
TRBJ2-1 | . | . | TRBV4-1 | TGCGCCAGCAATGGAGGGTTTGAGCAGTTCTTC | CASNGGFEQFF
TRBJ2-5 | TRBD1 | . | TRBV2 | TGTGCCAGCAGTGAACAGGGACAGCAAGAGACCCAGTACTTC | CASSEQGQQETQYF
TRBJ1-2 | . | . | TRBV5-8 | TGTGCCAGCAGCTTGCGACAGTCCTATGGCTACACCTTC | CASSLRQSYGYTF
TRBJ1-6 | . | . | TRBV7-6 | TGTGCCAGCACCTCGGGACAAGTCTATAATTCACCCCTCCACTTT | CASTSGQVYNSPLHF
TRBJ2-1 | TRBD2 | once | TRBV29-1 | TGCAGCGTGGGGACTAGCTTTGAGCAGTTCTTC | CSVGTSFEQFF